This TCR beta chain was retrieved from a study of T cells in Graves' hyperthyroidism and ophthalmopathy. Amplified TCR beta CDR3 regions derived from RNA transcripts. HTBI primers were employed in a first-round RT-PCR of the TCR CDR3. TCRdb re-called the multiplex PCR reads through MiXCR, storing one row per CDR3 protein. The sample carries hundreds of thousands of distinct CDR3 sequences, about 19% recorded once. Regarding the study as a whole: In simple terms, a model built on 13 V-J features told ophthalmopathy apart from stable hyperthyroidism. The model identified upcoming ophthalmopathy a median approximately six months ahead of onset.

This clonotype was counted many times. Its antigen is still unknown. CDR3 length equals 12 residues. Germline CDR1 is SGHDT and CDR2 is YYEEEE. V shed 5 bases and J shed 7 bases, with 12 bases lying between them. The gene calls are TRBV5-6 and TRBJ1-1, with no clear D. The sequenced sample was blood. The TCR originated in a woman aged 50 to 60 with Graves' hyperthyroidism that later progressed to Graves' ophthalmopathy. The CDR3 region is CASSYGRIEAFF. The CDR3 DNA follows: TGTGCCAGCAGTTACGGACGGATTGAAGCTTTCTTT.